The clone carrying this T cell receptor (beta chain) was observed many times. Its specificity is not known. Germline trimming cut 4 bases from V and 5 bases from J; bases unmatched to any gene: 10. This CDR3 comprises 15 residues. Germline values: CDR1 SGHRS, CDR2 YFSETQ. MiXCR was run by TCRdb on the 5' RACE reads, yielding one entry per CDR3 protein. The table lists about 390,000 distinct CDR3 sequences, approximately 15% of them singletons. The sample originates from a study of T-cell memory formation after mild COVID-19. Study-level results: Detection of some responders pre-infection suggested pre-existing cross-reactive memory T cells participated.

The V and J genes are TRBV5-1 and TRBJ2-5; 8 positions agree with TRBD1. The sequence was obtained from a man younger than 30 who had mild COVID-19 (a few samples of this study predate the infection). Cell type and time point are not known. Sequenced input: PBMCs or a T cell subset sorted from them (not recorded which). CDR3 sequence (DNA): TGCGCCAGCAGCACTGGACAGGGCCGGGGGGAGACCCAGTACTTC. Residues: CASSTGQGRGETQYF.